A selection of T cell receptor beta chains follows, all from one sample in a study of shared clonotypes between healthy human individuals. Libraries were prepared by immunoSEQ multiplex PCR; TCRdb keeps only in-frame clonotypes and omits some of them. The repertoire has around 2.5 million clones, approximately 94% of them found once; the top ten carry 0.36%. The sample was naive CD4+ T cells from PBMCs. The receptors come from a man aged 18 to 29 in good health. Some clones in this sample may be carry-over from other donors' samples. CDR3s leave out the opening cysteine and the closing phenylalanine or tryptophan.

j_call: TRBJ1-1
v_call: TRBV29-1
cdr3_aa: SVRGLANTEAF

j_call: TRBJ2-5
v_call: TRBV11-1
cdr3_aa: ASSLSVMAGGETQY

j_call: TRBJ2-3
v_call: TRBV10-3
cdr3_aa: GASAGASTDTQY

j_call: TRBJ2-7
v_call: TRBV11-2
cdr3_aa: ASSHLKREQY

j_call: TRBJ2-1
v_call: TRBV5-1
cdr3_aa: ASSLRSGVPIYNEQF

j_call: TRBJ1-4
v_call: TRBV7-9
cdr3_aa: ASSLGSGRNNEKLF

j_call: TRBJ2-7
v_call: TRBV4-1
cdr3_aa: ASSRQTSGSSYEQY

j_call: TRBJ2-2
v_call: TRBV5-1
cdr3_aa: ASSQDRSNTGELF

j_call: TRBJ1-1
v_call: TRBV6-5
cdr3_aa: ASTPGGGNTEAF

j_call: TRBJ1-2
v_call: TRBV18
cdr3_aa: ASSLQSQTPNYGYT

j_call: TRBJ2-2
v_call: TRBV18
cdr3_aa: ASSPRTGGSSTGELF

j_call: TRBJ1-1
v_call: TRBV5-1
cdr3_aa: ASSLEQDTEAF

j_call: TRBJ1-1
v_call: TRBV19
cdr3_aa: ASSLVNQRAF

j_call: TRBJ2-7
v_call: TRBV28
cdr3_aa: ASSLGPLYEQY

j_call: TRBJ2-5
v_call: TRBV5-4
cdr3_aa: ASSPGPKETQY

j_call: TRBJ1-4
v_call: TRBV28
cdr3_aa: ASSFMDRGATNEKLF

j_call: TRBJ2-3
v_call: TRBV5-1
cdr3_aa: ASSWGTSGSGGTQY

j_call: TRBJ1-3
v_call: TRBV30
cdr3_aa: AWSVYSSGNTIY

j_call: TRBJ1-1
v_call: TRBV5-1
cdr3_aa: ASSLARFTEAF

j_call: TRBJ2-7
v_call: TRBV9
cdr3_aa: ASSVGTSGTYEQY

j_call: TRBJ1-5
v_call: TRBV5-5
cdr3_aa: ASRQGASNQPQH

j_call: TRBJ2-2
v_call: TRBV12-5
cdr3_aa: ASGLAVNAGTGELF

j_call: TRBJ2-7
v_call: TRBV7-2
cdr3_aa: ASSLRRGAYEQY

j_call: TRBJ2-6
v_call: TRBV30
cdr3_aa: AWNAARASSGANVLT

j_call: TRBJ2-7
v_call: TRBV30
cdr3_aa: AWKIQGQGVYEQY

j_call: TRBJ2-1
v_call: TRBV7-3
cdr3_aa: ASSSAGLATLDEQF

j_call: TRBJ2-7
v_call: TRBV7-8
cdr3_aa: ASRFGGAGRPYEQY

j_call: TRBJ1-3
v_call: TRBV5-1
cdr3_aa: ASSLAGSRSGNTIY

j_call: TRBJ2-3
v_call: TRBV5-1
cdr3_aa: ASSFGLESDTQY

j_call: TRBJ2-2
v_call: TRBV7-2
cdr3_aa: ASSLIIATGELF

j_call: TRBJ1-4
v_call: TRBV6-5
cdr3_aa: ASSPGGTGGEKLF

j_call: TRBJ2-3
v_call: TRBV27
cdr3_aa: ASSWLAGGGTDTQY

j_call: TRBJ1-1
v_call: TRBV19
cdr3_aa: ASSVRLRNTEAF

j_call: TRBJ2-5
v_call: TRBV28
cdr3_aa: ASSLNSARQETQY

j_call: TRBJ2-1
v_call: TRBV6-4
cdr3_aa: ASARDRGSNEQF

j_call: TRBJ2-7
v_call: TRBV25-1
cdr3_aa: ASSDGGRGPGEQY

j_call: TRBJ2-1
v_call: TRBV4-1
cdr3_aa: ASSQGDRSNEQF

j_call: TRBJ2-1
v_call: TRBV10-3
cdr3_aa: AISEGLAGHYNEQF

j_call: TRBJ2-7
v_call: TRBV28
cdr3_aa: ASGTQRREQY

j_call: TRBJ2-2
v_call: TRBV11-3
cdr3_aa: ASSLAGQLRGELF

j_call: TRBJ1-2
v_call: TRBV6-5
cdr3_aa: ASSNAGGYGYT

j_call: TRBJ1-5
v_call: TRBV18
cdr3_aa: ASSPGDQPQH

j_call: TRBJ2-1
v_call: TRBV5-4
cdr3_aa: AKDNEQF

j_call: TRBJ2-6
v_call: TRBV5-6
cdr3_aa: ASSLAAAGASGANVLT

j_call: TRBJ1-5
v_call: TRBV4-1
cdr3_aa: ASSQERVRQIGQPQH